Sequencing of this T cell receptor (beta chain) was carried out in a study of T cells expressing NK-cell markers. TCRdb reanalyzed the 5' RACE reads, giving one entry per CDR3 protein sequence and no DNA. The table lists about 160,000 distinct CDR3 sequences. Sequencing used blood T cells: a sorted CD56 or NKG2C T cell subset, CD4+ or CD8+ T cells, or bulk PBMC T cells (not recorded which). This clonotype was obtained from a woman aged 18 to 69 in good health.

The CDR3 reads CATSRGTAALGGYTF. The V and J genes are TRBV15 and TRBJ1-2. The CDR3 runs 15 residues. Per germline, CDR1 LNHNV and CDR2 YYDKDF (reference sequence).